The T cell receptor (beta chain) described here comes from a study of human T cells and chemical hapten exposure. Time point noted: healthy volunteer bleed at 6 weeks. Whole blood, unfractionated, served as the material for total RNA extraction. This clonotype has a handful of counts. The CDR3 loop spans 14 amino acids. Germline CDR1 is SGHRS and CDR2 is YFSETQ. V was clipped by 6 bases and J by 4 bases, with 15 bases between them. TCRdb reanalysed the RACE reads using MiXCR and keeps one entry per CDR3 protein. The repertoire holds tens of thousands of distinct CDR3 sequences, with 5.5% as singletons.

Source material: whole blood. The TCR comes from a human donor in good health. Some clones in this sample may be carry-over from other donors' samples. The V and J genes are TRBV5-1 and TRBJ2-3; D gene unclear. In DNA, the CDR3 is TGCGCCAGCAAGTCTGGGGTTGATGCAGATACGCAGTATTTT. This gives the protein CASKSGVDADTQYF.